This TCR beta chain was obtained from a study of CD8 T cell repertoires and HIV-1 epitope variants. About the study: An approximately nine-day culture received IL-2, IL-7 and IL-15 on days 3 and 7.

Per the germline V gene, CDR1 is KGHSH and CDR2 is LQKENI. The V and J ends lost 5 bases and 1 base, in that order; junction bases with no gene match: 3. CDR3 length: 15 residues. TCRdb keeps only in-frame clones here, not all; method: immunoSEQ multiplex PCR. The sample yields about 6,000 clones, roughly 65% seen once. This clone appeared a few times. Its antigen is still unknown. The chain links TRBV18 to TRBJ2-3; 10 bases fit TRBD1. This sequence originates from a male donor with HIV. The sample taken for sequencing was cultured CD8+ T cells derived from PBMCs. Written as DNA, the CDR3 is TGTGCCAGCTCAGACAGGGGGCGGGGCACAGATACGCAGTATTTT. Its translation: CASSDRGRGTDTQYF.